What follows are 17 T cell receptor beta chains derived from one specimen sequenced in a study of cytomegalovirus exposure and HLA in healthy donors (dated by TCRdb to the late 2010s). Library preparation used the immunoSEQ multiplex PCR assay. This immuneACCESS table, as held by TCRdb, lists in-frame sequences with V and J called but not all clones. Of the missing ones, under half trace to an unresolved V gene in checked studies; the others have no known cause. In this sample the table shows about 43,000 clones, about 94% of which occur a single time. The ten largest clones capture 5.6% of the sample. The sequenced sample was PBMCs. The origin of the receptors is a man aged 18-30 years in good health and CMV-seronegative.

CDR3 in amino acids: CASSMDRENTGELFF. The DNA for the CDR3 is TGTGCCAGCAGTATGGACAGGGAGAACACCGGGGAGCTGTTTTTT. V gene TRBV11-2 combines with J gene TRBJ2-2; 8 bases match TRBD1. This CDR3 has 15 residues. The V and J ends lost 6 bases and 1 base, in that order; junction bases with no gene match: 4. Looked up from germline, CDR1 is SGHAT and CDR2 is FQNNGV.

CDR3: CASSPGTEYYGYTF. CDR3 sequence (DNA): TGTGCCAGCAGTCCAGGGACAGAGTACTATGGCTACACCTTC. This chain uses TRBV7-3 with TRBJ1-2, with 7 nucleotides matching TRBD1. Losses at the gene ends were 6 bases for V and 3 bases for J; bases not matched to a gene: 7. Germline assignment: CDR1 SGHTA and CDR2 FQGTGA. This CDR3 is 14 amino acids long.

The chain joins TRBV12-5 to TRBJ1-4; the match to TRBD1 covers 10 bases. This CDR3 comprises 19 residues. After removal of 1 base from V and 3 bases from J, the junction contained 11 bases not matched to a gene. The germline V gene encodes CDR1 LGHNT and CDR2 FRNRAP. CDR3 nucleotides: TGTGCTAGTGGTTTGGGTCTTGGGGGGACAGGGGTACCTAATGAAAAACTGTTTTTT. Translation gives CASGLGLGGTGVPNEKLFF. The whole variable domain, remainder taken from reference TRBV12-5 and TRBJ1-4, is DARVTQTPRHKVTEMGQEVTMRCQPILGHNTVFWYRQTMMQGLELLAYFRNRAPLDDSGMPKDRFSAEMPDATLATLKIQPSEPRDSAVYFCASGLGLGGTGVPNEKLFFGSGTQLSVL.

The V and J genes are TRBV27 and TRBJ2-3, with a possible D match to TRBD1 (5 bases). Trimming cost V 6 bases and J 2 bases, with 15 bases left between them. Germline CDR1 and CDR2: MNHEY and SMNVEV (reference sequence). CDR3 length equals 15 residues. Here the CDR3 DNA reads TGTGCCAGCAGCCCTACTATGGGGCTCACAGATACGCAGTATTTT. Translated: CASSPTMGLTDTQYF.

J is TRBJ2-5 and V is TRBV19; 11 bases line up with TRBD2. Germline trimming cut 1 base from V and 3 bases from J; bases unmatched to any gene: 4. This CDR3 has 16 residues. Germline CDR1 LNHDA, CDR2 SQIVND (reference sequence). The CDR3 region is CASSIAPGLAEETQYF. DNA for the CDR3: TGTGCCAGTAGTATAGCCCCGGGACTAGCGGAAGAGACCCAGTACTTC. The variable domain in full, completed from reference TRBV19 and TRBJ2-5, reads DGGITQSPKYLFRKEGQNVTLSCEQNLNHDAMYWYRQDPGQGLRLIYYSQIVNDFQKGDIAEGYSVSREKKESFPLTVTSAQKNPTAFYLCASSIAPGLAEETQYFGPGTRLLVL.

V and J are TRBV6-1 and TRBJ2-7; D gene uncertain. CDR3 length: 12 amino acids. Germline CDR1 reads MNHNS; CDR2 reads SASEGT. The ends were cut back, 5 bases at V and 0 bases at J, with 5 bases in the middle. The CDR3 protein is CASSLPSYEQYF. DNA for the CDR3: TGTGCCAGCAGTCTACCCTCCTACGAGCAGTACTTC.

This clone showed up just once. The genes are TRBV9 and TRBJ2-3; no clear D. V was pared by 2 bases and J by 8 bases, with 9 bases between. CDR3 size: 12 residues. Germline CDR1 reads SGDLS; CDR2 reads YYNGEE. CDR3 region: CASSVAVGTQYF. The DNA for the CDR3 is TGTGCCAGCAGCGTCGCGGTGGGTACGCAGTATTTT.

The V gene is TRBV6-6, the J gene TRBJ2-7; 8 bases fit TRBD1. Unmatched junction bases numbered 9, after V lost 8 bases and J lost 3 bases. The CDR3 sequence is 14 residues long. The germline V gene has CDR1 MNHNY and CDR2 SVGAGI (reference sequence). The CDR3 DNA reads TGTGCCAGCGGGATCCGGACAGGGATCTACGAGCAGTACTTC. This sequence encodes CASGIRTGIYEQYF.

The genes are TRBV11-2 and TRBJ2-1; TRBD2 matches at 10 bases. Trimming at V came to 1 base and at J to 5 bases, leaving 11 bases not matched to a gene. Germline V gives CDR1 SGHAT, CDR2 FQNNGV. This CDR3 is 18 amino acids long. The CDR3 DNA is TGTGCCAGCAGCTTAGGTCCAGCGGGAGGGCCTTTTAACAATGAGCAGTTCTTC. Residues: CASSLGPAGGPFNNEQFF. The full variable domain, completed using reference TRBV11-2 and TRBJ2-1, is EAGVAQSPRYKIIEKRQSVAFWCNPISGHATLYWYQQILGQGPKLLIQFQNNGVVDDSQLPKDRFSAERLKGVDSTLKIQPAKLEDSAVYLCASSLGPAGGPFNNEQFFGPGTRLTVL.

The chain joins TRBV11-2 to TRBJ1-2, with 9 nucleotides matching TRBD1. In germline, CDR1 is SGHAT, CDR2 FQNNGV. The CDR3 length is 17 residues. Trimming removed 5 bases from V and 6 bases from J; junction bases left unmatched: 16. The chain's CDR3 is CASSLNGGTGLIDGYTF. Here the CDR3 DNA reads TGTGCCAGCAGCCTCAATGGGGGGACAGGGCTTATCGATGGCTACACCTTC.

V gene TRBV19 combines with J gene TRBJ1-4; unclear D gene. CDR3 size: 11 residues. Germline assignment: CDR1 LNHDA and CDR2 SQIVND (reference sequence). V gave up 10 bases and J gave up 0 bases, with 3 bases separating them. The chain's CDR3 is CATTTNEKLFF. As DNA, the CDR3 is TGTGCCACAACAACTAATGAAAAACTGTTTTTT.

V usage is TRBV2 and J usage is TRBJ2-3, with D possibly matching TRBD1 (6 bases). This CDR3 spans 15 amino acids. Germline V CDR1 and CDR2: SNHLY, FYNNEI. V lost 8 bases and J lost 0, with 15 bases in between. The CDR3 DNA sequence: TGTGCCAGCTTTCTCGGGGACACTAGCACAGATACGCAGTATTTT. As protein: CASFLGDTSTDTQYF.

This sequence joins TRBV28 and TRBJ2-7, with 10 positions matching TRBD1. After removal of 7 bases from V and 1 base from J, the junction contained 7 bases not matched to a gene. Germline values: CDR1 MDHEN, CDR2 SYDVKM. The CDR3 length is 15 residues. CDR3 coding DNA: TGTGCCAGCACCCCTGCGGACAGGGGGTCCTACGAGCAGTACTTC. It is translated as CASTPADRGSYEQYF.

The rearrangement joins TRBV6-1 to TRBJ1-5, with D uncertain. Trimming took off 7 bases at V and 3 bases at J, with 10 bases between the two ends. Germline V gene sequence: CDR1 MNHNS, CDR2 SASEGT. The CDR3 runs to 13 residues. The CDR3 here is CASTRLSNQPQHF. The CDR3 DNA is TGTGCCAGCACCCGTCTATCCAATCAGCCCCAGCATTTT.

CDR3 DNA sequence: TGTGCCAGCACCGGACTAGCGGGTAATGAGCAGTTCTTC. Protein sequence: CASTGLAGNEQFF. The chain combines TRBV25-1 with TRBJ2-1, with TRBD2 identical over 11 bases. Trimming cost V 7 bases and J 7 bases; bases outside gene matches: 3. The CDR3 has 13 amino acids. The V gene's germline CDR1 is MGHDK and CDR2 SYGVNS.

The sample holds one count of this clone. This sequence joins TRBV9 and TRBJ2-2; 7 bases map to TRBD2. The CDR3 has 15 amino acids. Germline V gives CDR1 SGDLS, CDR2 YYNGEE. Unmatched junction bases numbered 5, after V lost 3 bases and J lost 3 bases. CDR3 bases: TGTGCCAGCAGCGGAAGCGGGGAAGACACCGGGGAGCTGTTTTTT. This sequence encodes CASSGSGEDTGELFF.

The rearrangement links TRBV6-5 to TRBJ1-1, with a weak D call TRBD1 (5 bases). Trimming left V 0 bases short and J 0 bases short, with 11 bases between. Per germline, CDR1 MNHEY and CDR2 SVGAGI. CDR3 length: 16 residues. The DNA for the CDR3 is TGTGCCAGCAGTTACTCGTGGGGGGGACTGAACACTGAAGCTTTCTTT. Protein sequence: CASSYSWGGLNTEAFF.